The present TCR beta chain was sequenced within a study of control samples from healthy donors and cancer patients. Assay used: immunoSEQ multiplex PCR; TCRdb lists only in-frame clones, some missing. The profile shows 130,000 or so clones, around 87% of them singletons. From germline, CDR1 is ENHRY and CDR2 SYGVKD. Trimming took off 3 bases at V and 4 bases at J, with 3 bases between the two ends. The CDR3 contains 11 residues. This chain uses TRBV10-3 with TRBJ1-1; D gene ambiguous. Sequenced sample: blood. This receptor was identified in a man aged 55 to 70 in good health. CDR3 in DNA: TGTGCCATCAGTGAATTCACTGAAGCTTTCTTT. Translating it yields CAISEFTEAFF.